These 19 T cell receptor beta chains were all obtained from the same sample, sequenced in a study of regulatory T cells in long-lasting Graves disease. Time point denoted: newly diagnosed GD, antithyroid drugs for less than 3 months. Extracted RNA from PBMCs served as the source of the TCR library. TCR beta libraries were built with iRepertoire HTBI primers and Arm-PCR of CDR3 regions. MiXCR, applied by TCRdb to the multiplex PCR reads, yields one record per CDR3 protein. Here the sample spans about 420,000 distinct CDR3 sequences, roughly 15% being singletons. This same sample was also part of a study on T cells in Graves' hyperthyroidism and ophthalmopathy.

Source: peripheral blood mononuclear cells (PBMCs), taken at new diagnosis, from a patient treated with antithyroid drugs. The receptors derive from a woman under 30 with Graves disease.

This clonotype was found many times. J is TRBJ2-5 and V is TRBV28; D is tentatively TRBD1 or TRBD2 (5 bases each). The CDR3 loop spans 16 amino acids. With 3 bases removed from V and 1 base from J, the gap between germline ends came to 15 bases. The germline V gene has CDR1 MDHEN and CDR2 SYDVKM. CDR3 sequence reads: CASSFDGAGGQETQYF. CDR3 nucleotides: TGTGCCAGCAGTTTTGATGGGGCGGGCGGCCAAGAGACCCAGTACTTC.

This clonotype was counted only a few times. The rearrangement links TRBV7-2 to TRBJ2-2; D is undetermined. Trimming pared 5 bases from V and 0 bases from J, leaving 10 bases between. Germline-derived CDR1 and CDR2 are SGHTA and FQGNSA. The CDR3 runs to 15 residues. DNA for the CDR3: TGTGCCAGCAGCCTAGATATAGCGAACACCGGGGAGCTGTTTTTT. It is translated as CASSLDIANTGELFF.

In this sample, this clonotype turned up many times. This sequence joins TRBV28 and TRBJ2-7, with 12 bases lining up with TRBD2. Germline CDR1 reads MDHEN; CDR2 reads SYDVKM. The V segment lost 4 bases and the J segment 2 bases; nucleotides outside the gene matches: 3. The CDR3 extends over 15 amino acids. This chain's CDR3 is CASSWTSGKTYEQYF. The DNA of the CDR3 is TGTGCCAGCAGTTGGACTAGCGGGAAAACCTACGAGCAGTACTTC.

This clonotype was picked up many times. The chain is built from TRBV5-1 and TRBJ2-5, with 15 bases aligning to TRBD2. CDR3 size: 15 residues. Trimming took 4 bases from V and 5 from J; bases not matched to a gene: 3. Germline V CDR1 and CDR2: SGHRS, YFSETQ. The CDR3 reads CASSTGLAGGETQYF. CDR3 nucleotide sequence: TGCGCCAGCAGCACAGGACTAGCGGGAGGGGAGACCCAGTACTTC.

This clonotype appeared many times. The chain is built from TRBV2 and TRBJ2-2; TRBD2 matches at 7 bases. V lost 8 bases and J lost 4; bases outside the gene matches: 10. Germline V lookup: CDR1 SNHLY, CDR2 FYNNEI. The CDR3 has 15 residues. CDR3 region: CASGVTSFATGELFF. CDR3 DNA: TGTGCCAGCGGGGTGACTAGCTTTGCCACCGGGGAGCTGTTTTTT. Full variable domain (remainder filled in from reference TRBV2 and TRBJ2-2): EPEVTQTPSHQVTQMGQEVILRCVPISNHLYFYWYRQILGQKVEFLVSFYNNEISEKSEIFDDQFSVERPDGSNFTLKIRSTKLEDSAMYFCASGVTSFATGELFFGEGSRLTVL.

This chain uses TRBV6-1 with TRBJ2-3; D is ambiguous. Germline lookup yields CDR1 MNHNS and CDR2 SASEGT. Trimming cost V 1 base and J 3 bases, with 14 bases left between them. CDR3 size: 16 residues. Here the CDR3 reads CASSEGGRLKTDTQYF. The CDR3 DNA reads TGTGCCAGCAGTGAAGGTGGCAGACTTAAGACAGATACGCAGTATTTT.

V usage is TRBV28 and J usage is TRBJ2-1; D is possibly TRBD2 (5 bases). This CDR3 is 14 amino acids long. Trimming stripped 4 bases from V and 9 bases from J, with 16 bases between. The germline CDR1 and CDR2 sequences are MDHEN and SYDVKM. The CDR3: CASSSLSRAGEQFF. The CDR3, as DNA: TGTGCCAGCAGTTCACTCTCGAGGGCAGGTGAGCAGTTCTTC.

The chain recombines TRBV5-1 with TRBJ2-5; perhaps TRBD1 as D (6 bases). The germline gives CDR1 SGHRS, CDR2 YFSETQ. The CDR3 runs 15 residues. Between the trimmed V and J ends, which lost 4 bases and 2 bases, there was a span of 15 bases. CDR3 sequence reads: CASSLNRAPQETQYF. CDR3 DNA sequence: TGCGCCAGCAGCCTAAACAGGGCGCCACAAGAGACCCAGTACTTC.

This clonotype has ten or more counts. CDR3 DNA sequence: TGTGCCAGCAGCTTAGACAGAAACAGGCAAGAGACCCAGTACTTC. Its translation is CASSLDRNRQETQYF. The rearrangement joins TRBV11-2 to TRBJ2-5, with D tentatively TRBD1 (5 bases). V was trimmed by 0 bases and J by 2 bases, leaving 10 bases between them. This CDR3 spans 15 amino acids. Germline V gives CDR1 SGHAT, CDR2 FQNNGV.

With regard to this clonotype: This may arise from a read error, as a much more abundant clone is one base away. This sequence joins TRBV28 and TRBJ1-2; perhaps TRBD1 as D (5 bases). Trimming removed 6 bases at V and 9 bases at J, with 23 bases between. This CDR3 is 15 amino acids long. The germline CDR1 and CDR2 sequences are MDHEN and SYDVKM. CDR3 DNA: TGTGCCAGCAGCCCTCAGACAGAGGATACGATGCGCTACACCTTC. This sequence encodes CASSPQTEDTMRYTF.

This clonotype was counted between two and nine times. As DNA, the CDR3 is TGTGCCAGCTCACCATTGGAGGGGACAGGGAACTATGGCTACACCTTC. Translation: CASSPLEGTGNYGYTF. The chain has TRBV18 and TRBJ1-2, with 9 bases identical to TRBD1. CDR1 and CDR2 (germline): KGHSH, LQKENI. The J segment lost 2 bases and the V segment lost 2 bases, leaving 6 bases of the junction unmatched. The CDR3 runs 16 residues. The entire variable domain, with the rest obtained from reference TRBV18 and TRBJ1-2, is as follows: NAGVMQNPRHLVRRRGQEARLRCSPMKGHSHVYWYRQLPEEGLKFMVYLQKENIIDESGMPKERFSAEFPKEGPSILRIQQVVRGDSAAYFCASSPLEGTGNYGYTFGSGTRLTVV.

V and J are TRBV30 and TRBJ2-3; possibly TRBD2 for D (5 bases). The CDR3 sequence is 12 residues long. The germline V gene encodes CDR1 GTSNPN and CDR2 SVGIG (reference sequence). V lost 6 bases and J 6 bases, leaving 13 bases between the germline ends. For the CDR3, the DNA is TGTGCCTGTCACAGCGGATTGGATACGCAGTATTTT. Protein: CACHSGLDTQYF.

The chain carries TRBV5-1 and TRBJ2-7; D gene uncertain. Trimming removed 4 bases at V and 2 bases at J, with 13 bases between. The CDR3 covers 14 residues. The V gene's germline CDR1 is SGHRS and CDR2 YFSETQ. The CDR3 spells CASSPRDGAYEQYF. The CDR3 nucleotides read TGCGCCAGCAGCCCCCGTGATGGCGCCTACGAGCAGTACTTC.

There are many counts of this clonotype. The chain joins TRBV7-7 to TRBJ2-1; unclear D gene. This CDR3 is built from 13 residues. Germline V CDR1 and CDR2: SSHAT, FNYEAQ (reference sequence). The ends were cut back, 1 base at V and 8 bases at J, with 9 bases in the middle. The CDR3 DNA sequence: TGTGCCAGCAGCTTAGGTGGCCGGGATGAGCAGTTCTTC. This codes for CASSLGGRDEQFF.

V and J are TRBV7-6 and TRBJ2-3; D might be TRBD2 (6 bases). The CDR3 is 14 amino acids. CDR1 is SGHVS and CDR2 is FNYEAQ in the germline V gene. Trimming left V 7 bases short and J 1 base short, with 12 bases between. The CDR3 region is CASNRDFGTDTQYF. The CDR3 nucleotides are TGTGCCAGCAACCGGGACTTTGGCACAGATACGCAGTATTTT.

In its sample, this clonotype was seen many times. The gene calls are TRBV28 and TRBJ2-6, with TRBD2 matching over 7 bases. Trimming at V came to 6 bases and at J to 2 bases, leaving 4 bases not matched to a gene. The CDR3 has 15 residues. Germline CDR1 is MDHEN and CDR2 is SYDVKM. The CDR3 sequence is CASRAAGAGANVLTF. The CDR3 DNA reads TGTGCCAGCAGAGCTGCGGGAGCTGGGGCCAACGTCCTGACTTTC.

In this sample, this clonotype turned up many times. The chain uses TRBV20-1 and TRBJ2-7; no reliable D call. Germline CDR1 reads DFQATT; CDR2 reads SNEGSKA (reference sequence). V was clipped by 2 bases and J by 2 bases, with 13 bases between them. This CDR3 is built from 14 residues. The CDR3 region is CSARIKRVTYEQYF. For the CDR3, the DNA is TGCAGTGCTAGAATTAAGAGAGTGACCTACGAGCAGTACTTC.

This clonotype was picked up a small number of times. V gene TRBV28 combines with J gene TRBJ1-5, with D perhaps matching TRBD1 (6 bases). With 3 bases removed from V and 9 bases from J, the gap between germline ends came to 15 bases. The germline V gene has CDR1 MDHEN and CDR2 SYDVKM. CDR3 size: 14 residues. The CDR3 loop is CASSFDGGPRPQHF. DNA for the CDR3: TGTGCCAGCAGTTTCGATGGGGGCCCCAGGCCCCAGCATTTT.

This clonotype was seen many times. CDR3 coding DNA: TGTGCCAGCCTATCTCGGGGGTCGTCCTACAATGAGCAGTTCTTC. Translation gives CASLSRGSSYNEQFF. The rearrangement links TRBV28 to TRBJ2-1, with D tentatively TRBD2 (6 bases). The V gene's germline CDR1 is MDHEN and CDR2 SYDVKM. The CDR3 has 15 amino acids. Trimming cost V 8 bases and J 1 base, with 15 bases left between them.